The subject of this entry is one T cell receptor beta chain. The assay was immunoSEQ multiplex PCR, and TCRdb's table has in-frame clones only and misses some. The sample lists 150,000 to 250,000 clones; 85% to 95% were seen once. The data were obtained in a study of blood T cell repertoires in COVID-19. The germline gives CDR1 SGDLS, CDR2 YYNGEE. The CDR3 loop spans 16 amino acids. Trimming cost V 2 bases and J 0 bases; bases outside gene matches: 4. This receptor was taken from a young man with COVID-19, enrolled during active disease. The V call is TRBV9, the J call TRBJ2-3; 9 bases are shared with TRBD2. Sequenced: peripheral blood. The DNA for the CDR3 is TGTGCCAGCAGCGTTAGCGGGGGCCATAGCACAGATACGCAGTATTTT. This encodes CASSVSGGHSTDTQYF. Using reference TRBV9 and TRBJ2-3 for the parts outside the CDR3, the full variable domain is DSGVTQTPKHLITATGQRVTLRCSPRSGDLSVYWYQQSLDQGLQFLIQYYNGEERAKGNILERFSAQQFPDLHSELNLSSLELGDSALYFCASSVSGGHSTDTQYFGPGTRLTVL.